This T cell receptor beta chain is drawn from a study of T cell responses to AZD1222 COVID-19 vaccine. Overall study findings and caveats: Nearly half of unique spike-specific TCRs reportedly avoided B.1.351 and B.1.1.7 mutated regions.

As regards this clone: No antigen is known for it.

Profiling relied on immunoSEQ multiplex PCR, and the TCRdb table lists in-frame clones only, not all of them. The table records fewer than 70,000 clones, roughly 90% of them present only once. The CDR3 consists of 13 residues. V trimming: 4 bases; J trimming: 9 bases; junction bases outside the gene matches: 7. Germline CDR1 and CDR2: SGDLS and YYNGEE. The source material was peripheral blood, sampled on day 0 of AZD1222 vaccination. The sequence was collected from an adult in good health. V and J are TRBV9 and TRBJ1-1; TRBD1 agrees at 9 bases. The CDR3: CASSRDRVGKAFF. In DNA, the CDR3 is TGTGCCAGCAGCCGGGACAGGGTTGGTAAAGCTTTCTTT.